This is a list of T cell receptor beta chains from one sample in a study of cytomegalovirus exposure and HLA in healthy donors. Clones were read by immunoSEQ multiplex PCR, and TCRdb kept only the in-frame ones, dropping some. The profile shows around 120,000 clones, approximately 85% of them singletons. The sample consisted of PBMCs. All receptors derive from a man aged 18 to 35 in good health and CMV-seronegative. Both conserved end residues are part of each CDR3. A D gene is named only where the DNA matches it firmly. Size is stated for part of the rows, as once, few or many counts, or as a class when the clone is expanded.

TGTGCCAGCAGCTTGGACAGCGGACCCTATGGCTACACCTTC | CASSLDSGPYGYTF | 14 | TRBJ1-2 | TRBV5-6 | NA | NA
TGTGCCAGCAGTTACGTAACCTCCCGAGATAATCAGCCCCAGCATTTT | CASSYVTSRDNQPQHF | 16 | TRBJ1-5 | TRBV6-6 | NA | NA
TGTGCCAGCAGTTCGACTAGCGGGAGATACGAGCAGTACTTC | CASSSTSGRYEQYF | 14 | TRBJ2-7 | TRBV6-6 | NA | TRBD2
TGTGCCAGCAGCTTAGAGGGGGGCTACACCTTC | CASSLEGGYTF | 11 | TRBJ1-2 | TRBV7-9 | NA | NA
TGTGCCAGCAGTCCCAAGACTTGGGATACGCAGTATTTT | CASSPKTWDTQYF | 13 | TRBJ2-3 | TRBV9 | NA | NA
TGTGCCAGCAGCTTGGATGCAGGGATCGGCTACGAGCAGTACTTC | CASSLDAGIGYEQYF | 15 | TRBJ2-7 | TRBV5-5 | NA | NA
TGCGCCAGCAGCATCGGGACTAGCGGGACCCCCAACGAGCAGTACTTC | CASSIGTSGTPNEQYF | 16 | TRBJ2-7 | TRBV5-1 | NA | TRBD2
TGTGCCATCACCTCCGACAGGGGGGGCAATGAGCAGTTCTTC | CAITSDRGGNEQFF | 14 | TRBJ2-1 | TRBV10-3 | NA | TRBD1
TGTGCCAGCAGCCCGACAGGGGGTGCTGAAGCTTTCTTT | CASSPTGGAEAFF | 13 | TRBJ1-1 | TRBV11-1 | NA | TRBD1
TGTGCCAGCAGCTTTCGACAGGGGATATACTCCTACGAGCAGTACTTC | CASSFRQGIYSYEQYF | 16 | TRBJ2-7 | TRBV7-2 | NA | TRBD1
TGTGCCAGCAGACGTGGCGAGGGCGAGCAGTACTTC | CASRRGEGEQYF | 12 | TRBJ2-7 | TRBV5-4 | NA | NA
TGCGCCAGCAGCTTGCGACAGGGGGAATCTGGAAACACCATATATTTT | CASSLRQGESGNTIYF | 16 | TRBJ1-3 | TRBV5-1 | NA | TRBD1
TGCGCCAGCAGCCAGGCCTTCCGGGACAGGGGCCTGGGCACCATATATTTT | CASSQAFRDRGLGTIYF | 17 | TRBJ1-3 | TRBV4-1 | NA | TRBD1
TGCGCCAGCAGCTTGGTAACTAGCGGGGGGGCCGGAGAGACCCAGTACTTC | CASSLVTSGGAGETQYF | 17 | TRBJ2-5 | TRBV5-1 | NA | TRBD2
TGTGCCAGCAGCTTAATGGCGGGAGGGCCAACAGATACGCAGTATTTT | CASSLMAGGPTDTQYF | 16 | TRBJ2-3 | TRBV11-3 | NA | TRBD2
TGTGCCAGCAGTGAATATCGTCCTAGCGACGAGACCCAGTACTTC | CASSEYRPSDETQYF | 15 | TRBJ2-5 | TRBV6-1 | NA | NA
TGTGCCAGCAGAGGGACAGGGGGTACGAATGAGCAGTTCTTC | CASRGTGGTNEQFF | 14 | TRBJ2-1 | TRBV6-1 | NA | TRBD1
TGTGCCAGCAGCTCTCGAGTTAGCGGGCCCTACGAGCAGTACTTC | CASSSRVSGPYEQYF | 15 | TRBJ2-7 | TRBV13 | NA | TRBD2
TGTGCCAGCAGTGACAACACCTACGAGCAGTACTTC | CASSDNTYEQYF | 12 | TRBJ2-7 | TRBV2 | few | NA
TGCGCCAGCAGCTTGGGGCTAGCGGCCTCCCTGGACGAGCAGTACTTC | CASSLGLAASLDEQYF | 16 | TRBJ2-7 | TRBV5-1 | once | TRBD2
TGCGCCAGCTCGCCAGACCAAGAGACCCAGTACTTC | CASSPDQETQYF | 12 | TRBJ2-5 | TRBV10-2 | NA | NA
TGCAGCGTTGGGCTAGCGGGAGGCCCCTCCTACGAGCAGTACTTC | CSVGLAGGPSYEQYF | 15 | TRBJ2-7 | TRBV29-1 | NA | TRBD2
TGTGCCACCAGCAGAGATTCGGAAGCGGGGGAGCAGTACTTC | CATSRDSEAGEQYF | 14 | TRBJ2-7 | TRBV15 | NA | TRBD2
TGTGCCAGCAGTTTCGGGACACCTAGCACAGATACGCAGTATTTT | CASSFGTPSTDTQYF | 15 | TRBJ2-3 | TRBV21-1 | NA | NA
TGTGCCAGCAGCCCTAGCGGGGGCCCTTACAATGAGCAGTTCTTC | CASSPSGGPYNEQFF | 15 | TRBJ2-1 | TRBV13 | NA | TRBD2
TGTGCCAGCAGTACCCGGACAGGCGGCTCTGGAAACACCATATATTTT | CASSTRTGGSGNTIYF | 16 | TRBJ1-3 | TRBV25-1 | NA | TRBD1
TGCGCCAGCAGTGGGACACAGGGGTACGAGCAGTACTTC | CASSGTQGYEQYF | 13 | TRBJ2-7 | TRBV10-1 | NA | TRBD1
TGTGCCAGCAGCCAATCCAACACAGATACGCAGTATTTT | CASSQSNTDTQYF | 13 | TRBJ2-3 | TRBV16 | NA | NA
TGTGCCAGCAGTGAACTAGCGGGGGCCACAGATACGCAGTATTTT | CASSELAGATDTQYF | 15 | TRBJ2-3 | TRBV6-1 | NA | TRBD2
TGTGCCAGCAGCCAAGACCCGGTCCGGGGGGGCGTAAATGAGCAGTTCTTC | CASSQDPVRGGVNEQFF | 17 | TRBJ2-1 | TRBV7-9 | many | TRBD2
TGTGCCAGCAGTTACGGGACAGGGGATCAGCCCCAGCATTTT | CASSYGTGDQPQHF | 14 | TRBJ1-5 | TRBV6-5 | NA | TRBD1
TGCGCCAGCAATCCAGGGCCCGGGAACACTGAAGCTTTCTTT | CASNPGPGNTEAFF | 14 | TRBJ1-1 | TRBV5-1 | NA | NA
TGTGGCACCCAGCGGGAAGGGCCGAACACTGAAGCTTTCTTT | CGTQREGPNTEAFF | 14 | TRBJ1-1 | TRBV19 | NA | NA
TGTGCCAGCTCACCATACCGGAGTGAGAACACCGGGGAGCTGTTTTTT | CASSPYRSENTGELFF | 16 | TRBJ2-2 | TRBV18 | once | NA
TGTGCCAGCAGCCAGGGCGGCGAAGAGACCCAGTACTTC | CASSQGGEETQYF | 13 | TRBJ2-5 | TRBV5-4 | NA | NA
TGTGCCAGCAGCGAACTAGGGGGAACTAATGAAAAACTGTTTTTT | CASSELGGTNEKLFF | 15 | TRBJ1-4 | TRBV5-6 | NA | NA
TGTGCCAGCAGTGAGGGTTGGAGTGCTAACTATGGCTACACCTTC | CASSEGWSANYGYTF | 15 | TRBJ1-2 | TRBV6-1 | NA | NA
TGTGCCAGCAGTGTGACAGGGTCGTTGTCTGGCTACACCTTC | CASSVTGSLSGYTF | 14 | TRBJ1-2 | TRBV2 | NA | TRBD1
TGTGCCAGCAGTTATCGGACAGGGGGTGGTGAAAAACTGTTTTTT | CASSYRTGGGEKLFF | 15 | TRBJ1-4 | TRBV6-6 | NA | TRBD1
TGTGCCTGGAGCCTACTAGCGGGAGGCTCAAATGAGCAGTTCTTC | CAWSLLAGGSNEQFF | 15 | TRBJ2-1 | TRBV30 | NA | TRBD2
TGTGCCAGCAGAACCTCGGGAGACAACTATGGCTACACCTTC | CASRTSGDNYGYTF | 14 | TRBJ1-2 | TRBV25-1 | NA | NA
TGTGCCAGCAGTTCATCGGAGAACCTTGCCACTGAAGCTTTCTTT | CASSSSENLATEAFF | 15 | TRBJ1-1 | TRBV6-5 | NA | NA
TGCGCCAGCAGCTTGGAGTCTAGCGGGAGTCTCGGTACGCAGTATTTT | CASSLESSGSLGTQYF | 16 | TRBJ2-3 | TRBV5-1 | NA | TRBD2
TGTGCCAGCAGTGAAACCGGAGGGGGCAAGTGGTACTCACCCCTCCACTTT | CASSETGGGKWYSPLHF | 17 | TRBJ1-6 | TRBV25-1 | NA | TRBD1
TGTGCCAGCAGCCCCTCAGGGGGCAGTGGTGGCTACACCTTC | CASSPSGGSGGYTF | 14 | TRBJ1-2 | TRBV27 | NA | TRBD1
TGCGCCAGCAGCCTTCTCGTCCCGGGACAGGGGAAATTGCTCTACAATGAGCAGTTCTTC | CASSLLVPGQGKLLYNEQFF | 20 | TRBJ2-1 | TRBV4-1 | NA | TRBD1